The 27 T cell receptor beta chains reported below all come from one sample, sequenced in a study of cytomegalovirus exposure and HLA in healthy donors. This PCR relied on a set of 60 Vbeta primers and 13 Jbeta primers. TCRdb's table, derived via immunoSEQ multiplex PCR, lists solely in-frame clones and lacks some. The sample yields roughly 120,000 clones, around 70% seen once. The sample taken for sequencing was PBMCs. The origin of the receptors is a man aged 30-40 years in good health and CMV-seropositive.

The table lists this clone with a few counts. The CDR3 region is CASSLRGAGGNTEAFF. The CDR3 DNA reads as TGTGCCAGCAGCTTAAGGGGGGCGGGGGGGAACACTGAAGCTTTCTTT. The V call is TRBV7-9, the J call TRBJ1-1; perhaps TRBD1 as D (6 bases). Germline V gene lookup returns CDR1 SEHNR and CDR2 FQNEAQ (reference sequence). The CDR3 is 16 residues long. V lost 2 bases to trimming and J lost 1 base, with 14 bases between them.

V gene TRBV7-3 combines with J gene TRBJ2-3, with D perhaps TRBD1 (7 bases). Trimming left V 5 bases short and J 1 base short, with 13 bases between. Germline V gene data show CDR1 as SGHTA and CDR2 as FQGTGA. CDR3 length: 15 residues. The CDR3: CASSPGGRGTDTQYF. CDR3 sequence (DNA): TGTGCCAGCAGCCCAGGGGGGCGCGGCACAGATACGCAGTATTTT.

The gene calls are TRBV5-6 and TRBJ1-4; D is perhaps TRBD1 (5 bases). Deletions cut 4 bases from V and 6 bases from J, with 13 bases between. This CDR3 contains 14 residues. Looked up from germline, CDR1 is SGHDT and CDR2 is YYEEEE. CDR3 region: CASSPGLGDEKLFF. Here the CDR3 DNA reads TGTGCCAGCAGCCCCGGACTAGGGGATGAAAAACTGTTTTTT. The variable domain in full, completed from reference TRBV5-6 and TRBJ1-4, reads DAGVTQSPTHLIKTRGQQVTLRCSPKSGHDTVSWYQQALGQGPQFIFQYYEEEERQRGNFPDRFSGHQFPNYSSELNVNALLLGDSALYLCASSPGLGDEKLFFGSGTQLSVL.

Details on this clone: One end of the junction is discordant with germline, which a read error may explain. V and J are TRBV7-9 and TRBJ2-2; 9 positions match TRBD1. This CDR3 contains 14 residues. Germline assignment: CDR1 SEHNR and CDR2 FQNEAQ (reference sequence). The CDR3 coding sequence is TGTTCCAGCGGGATTGGACAGGGGATCGGGGAGCTGTTTTTT. Amino acids: CSSGIGQGIGELFF. The variable domain in full, with the rest retrieved from reference TRBV7-9 and TRBJ2-2, is DTGVSQNPRHKITKRGQNVTFRCDPISEHNRLYWYRQTLGQGPEFLTYFQNEAQLEKSRLLSDRFSAERPKGSFSTLEIQRTEQGDSAMYLCSSGIGQGIGELFFGEGSRLTVL.

The chain joins TRBV5-1 to TRBJ2-3; no firm D call. Trimming removed 0 bases at V and 4 bases at J, with 6 bases between. The CDR3 spans 13 residues. CDR1 and CDR2 (germline): SGHRS, YFSETQ. CDR3 bases: TGCGCCAGCAGCTTGGAATCGGCAGATACGCAGTATTTT. Amino acids: CASSLESADTQYF.

CDR3 DNA sequence: TGTGCCAGCAGCTTAGCCCGATCGGCCGGGGAGCTGTTTTTT. It encodes CASSLARSAGELFF. The rearrangement uses TRBV11-2 and TRBJ2-2, with unresolved D. Per the germline V gene, CDR1 is SGHAT and CDR2 is FQNNGV. Trimming removed 1 base from V and 6 bases from J, with 9 bases in between. This CDR3 comprises 14 residues.

This sequence joins TRBV7-7 and TRBJ2-2; 7 bases fit TRBD2. The trim removed 5 bases at V and 5 bases at J, leaving 2 bases unmatched. This CDR3 region has 13 residues. The germline V gene has CDR1 SSHAT and CDR2 FNYEAQ (reference sequence). CDR3 sequence reads: CASSRTSTGELFF. The CDR3 nucleotides are TGTGCCAGCAGCCGGACTAGTACCGGGGAGCTGTTTTTT.

The genes are TRBV5-5 and TRBJ2-5; possible D gene TRBD1, 6 bases. The V end was cut by 0 bases, the J end by 2 bases, with 8 bases between. Looked up from germline, CDR1 is SGHKS and CDR2 is YYEKEE (reference sequence). The CDR3 runs 14 residues. The CDR3 region has the DNA TGTGCCAGCAGCTTGGCCCAGGGGCAAGAGACCCAGTACTTC. Its protein product is CASSLAQGQETQYF.

The chain employs TRBV6-6 and TRBJ1-4; 9 nucleotides match TRBD1. After removal of 6 bases from V and 7 bases from J, the junction contained 9 bases not matched to a gene. Germline assignment: CDR1 MNHNY and CDR2 SVGAGI (reference sequence). The CDR3 extends over 15 amino acids. CDR3 loop: CASSLDRQGGEKLFF. As DNA, the CDR3 is TGTGCCAGCAGCCTCGATAGACAGGGGGGTGAAAAACTGTTTTTT.

The chain carries TRBV6-5 and TRBJ1-6, with no clear D. V was trimmed by 6 bases and J by 7 bases, leaving 16 bases between them. The CDR3 totals 15 residues. Germline loops: CDR1 MNHEY, CDR2 SVGAGI. CDR3 amino acids: CASSKSGGWNSPLHF. The CDR3 nucleotides are TGTGCCAGCAGCAAATCGGGAGGCTGGAATTCACCCCTCCACTTT.

This rearrangement joins TRBV7-9 to TRBJ2-3; 7 nucleotides agree with TRBD2. After removal of 1 base from V and 0 bases from J, the junction contained 4 bases not matched to a gene. The CDR3 has 16 residues. The germline CDR1 and CDR2 sequences are SEHNR and FQNEAQ (reference sequence). DNA of the CDR3: TGTGCCAGCAGCTTAGAACTTAGCGGGAGCACAGATACGCAGTATTTT. Amino acid sequence: CASSLELSGSTDTQYF.

This rearrangement joins TRBV7-8 to TRBJ1-1, with D perhaps matching TRBD1 (5 bases). V lost 3 bases and J lost 6, with 8 bases in between. The CDR3 is made up of 12 amino acids. The germline V gene has CDR1 SGHVS and CDR2 FQNEAQ. This chain's CDR3 is CASSFGGAEAFF. CDR3 DNA: TGTGCCAGCAGCTTTGGGGGGGCTGAAGCTTTCTTT.

V is TRBV2 and J is TRBJ1-6; D is unclear. V was trimmed by 10 bases and J by 8 bases, leaving 21 bases between them. The CDR3 totals 15 residues. Looked up from germline, CDR1 is SNHLY and CDR2 is FYNNEI. The CDR3 reads CAIKAASSRDSPLHF. The CDR3 DNA sequence: TGTGCCATAAAGGCGGCGTCCTCCCGGGATTCACCCCTCCACTTT.

The rearrangement links TRBV2 to TRBJ1-2; D gene unclear. V was pared by 2 bases and J by 7 bases, with 17 bases between. The germline V gene has CDR1 SNHLY and CDR2 FYNNEI. The length of the CDR3 is 15 residues. CDR3 protein: CASSESEVPMGGYTF. Here the CDR3 DNA reads TGTGCCAGCAGTGAATCTGAGGTCCCGATGGGTGGCTACACCTTC.

The chain joins TRBV19 to TRBJ1-2; TRBD1 agrees at 7 bases. V lost 6 bases to trimming and J lost 3 bases; unmatched junction nucleotides: 10. From germline, CDR1 is LNHDA and CDR2 SQIVND (reference sequence). The CDR3 runs 15 residues. CDR3 in DNA: TGTGCCAGTAGGAGACCCGGACAGGTCGACTATGGCTACACCTTC. It specifies CASRRPGQVDYGYTF.

This rearrangement joins TRBV5-1 to TRBJ2-6; possibly TRBD1 for D (6 bases). Germline V gives CDR1 SGHRS, CDR2 YFSETQ. The CDR3 spans 18 residues. Trimming left V 4 bases short and J 0 bases short, with 17 bases between. The CDR3 here is CASSREGVGLSGANVLTF. The DNA for the CDR3 is TGCGCCAGCAGCCGCGAGGGGGTCGGCCTCTCTGGGGCCAACGTCCTGACTTTC.

This clone appeared once. The CDR3 DNA follows: TGCGCCAGCAGTGAGTCGGGAGGGATGAGTGAGCAGTACTTC. Protein sequence: CASSESGGMSEQYF. The chain is built from TRBV10-1 and TRBJ2-7; 7 nucleotides match TRBD2. CDR1 is WNHNN and CDR2 is SYGVQD in the germline V gene (reference sequence). Trimming took 0 bases from V and 7 from J; bases not matched to a gene: 6. The CDR3 has 14 residues.

The chain uses TRBV4-3 and TRBJ2-7, with unresolved D. The CDR3 is made up of 15 amino acids. The V gene's germline CDR1 is LGHNA and CDR2 YSLEER. V was cut by 0 bases and J by 3 bases, with 12 bases left in between. This chain's CDR3 is CASSQEYYRLYEQYF. Here the CDR3 DNA reads TGCGCCAGCAGCCAAGAGTATTATCGACTCTACGAGCAGTACTTC.

This clone was picked up many times. The chain has TRBV5-4 and TRBJ2-1; 8 bases fit TRBD2. This CDR3 comprises 16 residues. CDR1 SGHNT and CDR2 YYREEE come from the germline V gene (reference sequence). V lost 5 bases and J lost 1; bases outside the gene matches: 8. The CDR3 here is CASSSGGASSYNEQFF. Written as DNA, the CDR3 is TGTGCCAGCAGTTCCGGGGGGGCCAGTTCCTACAATGAGCAGTTCTTC.

In its sample, this clone was seen a few times. This sequence joins TRBV7-8 and TRBJ1-5; TRBD1 aligns across 8 bases. V trimming: 4 bases; J trimming: 3 bases; junction bases outside the gene matches: 14. CDR3 length: 18 residues. Germline CDR1 is SGHVS and CDR2 is FQNEAQ. The CDR3 sequence is CASSSGRQGLHPNQPQHF. The DNA of the CDR3 is TGTGCCAGCAGCTCCGGGCGACAGGGGTTGCACCCCAATCAGCCCCAGCATTTT. Supplemented by reference TRBV7-8 and TRBJ1-5, the full variable domain reads GAGVSQSPRYKVAKRGQDVALRCDPISGHVSLFWYQQALGQGPEFLTYFQNEAQLDKSGLPSDRFFAERPEGSVSTLKIQRTQQEDSAVYLCASSSGRQGLHPNQPQHFGDGTRLSIL.

This sequence joins TRBV30 and TRBJ2-3; TRBD1 aligns across 9 bases. The V gene's germline CDR1 is GTSNPN and CDR2 SVGIG (reference sequence). V shed 4 bases and J 8 bases; nucleotides not matched to a gene: 7. The CDR3 has 13 residues. This CDR3 is CAWTGQGRTTQYF. DNA for the CDR3: TGTGCCTGGACGGGACAGGGAAGGACTACGCAGTATTTT.

The genes are TRBV5-1 and TRBJ2-5; possible D gene TRBD2, 5 bases. The CDR3 contains 11 residues. CDR1 and CDR2 (germline): SGHRS, YFSETQ. V lost 4 bases, J lost 9 bases, and 10 bases lay in between. This CDR3 reads CASSEVGAQYF. CDR3 DNA: TGCGCCAGCAGCGAGGTCGGGGCCCAGTACTTC.

A few counts support this clone. The chain joins TRBV6-6 to TRBJ2-3; no firm D call. This CDR3 has 15 residues. Trimming removed 0 bases at V and 2 bases at J, with 9 bases between. The germline V gene has CDR1 MNHNY and CDR2 SVGAGI (reference sequence). The CDR3 loop is CASSYSSVLTDTQYF. As DNA, the CDR3 is TGTGCCAGCAGTTACTCTTCCGTTCTCACAGATACGCAGTATTTT.

This clone was counted between two and nine times. The chain has TRBV7-7 and TRBJ2-2, with D perhaps matching TRBD1 (5 bases). Germline assignment: CDR1 SSHAT and CDR2 FNYEAQ (reference sequence). V lost 1 base, J lost 1 base, and 10 bases lay in between. The CDR3 is 16 amino acids. CDR3 coding DNA: TGTGCCAGCAGCTTAGGCAGGGTAGAGAACACCGGGGAGCTGTTTTTT. Translated, it gives CASSLGRVENTGELFF.

CDR3 in DNA: TGTGCCTGGAGTCCCCGGCCAGGGGGTGCGCCCCAGCATTTT. It yields the protein CAWSPRPGGAPQHF. This sequence joins TRBV30 and TRBJ1-5; TRBD1 aligns across 7 bases. Trimming removed 2 bases from V and 9 bases from J; junction bases left unmatched: 10. Germline CDR1 reads GTSNPN; CDR2 reads SVGIG (reference sequence). This CDR3 has 14 amino acids.

The rearrangement uses TRBV5-1 and TRBJ2-2; D may be TRBD1 (5 bases). V was cut by 0 bases and J by 3 bases, with 6 bases left in between. Germline CDR1 SGHRS, CDR2 YFSETQ. The CDR3 totals 14 residues. CDR3 nucleotides: TGCGCCAGCAGCTTGGCAGGGTACACCGGGGAGCTGTTTTTT. It translates to CASSLAGYTGELFF. Full variable domain (rest looked up from reference TRBV5-1 and TRBJ2-2): KAGVTQTPRYLIKTRGQQVTLSCSPISGHRSVSWYQQTPGQGLQFLFEYFSETQRNKGNFPGRFSGRQFSNSRSEMNVSTLELGDSALYLCASSLAGYTGELFFGEGSRLTVL.

The V call is TRBV5-4, the J call TRBJ2-1; 10 bases map to TRBD2. The V gene end was trimmed by 5 bases and the J gene end by 0 bases; junction bases not matched to a gene: 5. The CDR3 has 16 residues. Germline values: CDR1 SGHNT, CDR2 YYREEE (reference sequence). The CDR3 region has the DNA TGTGCCAGCAGTCGACAGCGGGGGGGCTCCTACAATGAGCAGTTCTTC. It specifies CASSRQRGGSYNEQFF.